A single sample gave rise to the 30 T cell receptor beta chains below, sequenced in a study of blood T cell repertoires in COVID-19. TCRdb's copy holds only in-frame clones and misses some; the assay was immunoSEQ multiplex PCR. The table records under 200,000 clones, almost 90% of them present only once. Sequencing used peripheral blood. These receptors came from a man aged 18 to 35 with active or convalescent COVID-19.

The chain is built from TRBV4-1 and TRBJ2-4, with TRBD1 matching over 9 bases. Germline CDR1 is MGHRA and CDR2 is YSYEKL. V dropped 0 bases and J dropped 10; count of bases not matched to a gene: 16. This CDR3 spans 18 amino acids. CDR3 loop: CASSQESGGTGRLRIQYF. The CDR3, as DNA: TGCGCCAGCAGCCAAGAGTCGGGCGGGACAGGGAGGTTGCGGATTCAGTACTTC.

The CDR3 is CASSQARGQHGELFF. As DNA, the CDR3 is TGCGCCAGCAGCCAAGCCAGGGGGCAGCACGGGGAGCTGTTTTTT. The rearrangement uses TRBV4-1 and TRBJ2-2; 8 bases line up with TRBD1. Germline V CDR1 and CDR2: MGHRA, YSYEKL. The CDR3 has 15 amino acids. V trimming: 1 base; J trimming: 7 bases; junction bases outside the gene matches: 5.

V and J are TRBV24-1 and TRBJ2-4; D not certain. Trimming took 3 bases from V and 5 from J, leaving 19 bases between them. The CDR3 extends over 17 amino acids. CDR1 and CDR2 (germline): KGHDR, SFDVKD. The CDR3 DNA reads TGTGCCACCAGTGATACCCCCGAGGCCCTAGATGAAAACATTCAGTACTTC. This sequence encodes CATSDTPEALDENIQYF.

The rearrangement links TRBV11-2 to TRBJ2-1; 9 bases fit TRBD1. J gave up 4 bases and V 5 bases, and 3 bases lay outside the gene matches. This CDR3 is 14 amino acids long. Germline assignment: CDR1 SGHAT and CDR2 FQNNGV. The CDR3 protein is CASSPDRGYNEQFF. The CDR3 DNA follows: TGTGCCAGCAGCCCGGACAGGGGTTACAATGAGCAGTTCTTC.

The chain has TRBV11-2 and TRBJ2-5; D remains unclear. Germline values: CDR1 SGHAT, CDR2 FQNNGV. The CDR3 extends over 13 amino acids. V lost 3 bases and J 4 bases, leaving 9 bases between the germline ends. The CDR3 DNA is TGTGCCAGCAGCTTCGAGCTGGTAGAGACCCAGTACTTC. As protein: CASSFELVETQYF.

This chain connects TRBV29-1 to TRBJ2-3; D remains unclear. Germline V lookup: CDR1 SQVTM, CDR2 ANQGSEA. Trimming stripped 5 bases from V and 4 bases from J, with 10 bases between. This CDR3 contains 12 residues. CDR3 bases: TGCAGCGTTTTACTGTTCGCAGATACGCAGTATTTT. Its protein product is CSVLLFADTQYF.

The DNA for the CDR3 is TGTGCCTGGACAGGGGGCGCCTTCAACACCATATATTTT. This gives the protein CAWTGGAFNTIYF. This chain links TRBV30 with TRBJ1-3; 8 bases fit TRBD1. The CDR3 extends over 13 amino acids. Germline lookup yields CDR1 GTSNPN and CDR2 SVGIG (reference sequence). V gave up 4 bases and J gave up 7 bases; unmatched junction bases: 6.

The chain carries TRBV11-3 and TRBJ2-2, with 13 bases identical to TRBD2. Per germline, CDR1 SGHNT and CDR2 YENEEA. CDR3 length equals 18 residues. With 8 bases clipped from V and 5 bases from J, the junction kept 14 bases outside the gene matches. CDR3 amino acids: CASGRGLAGAGGTGELFF. For the CDR3, the DNA is TGTGCCAGCGGACGAGGACTAGCGGGAGCGGGGGGAACCGGGGAGCTGTTTTTT.

CDR3 nucleotides: TGTGCCAGTAGTACGCCACCAACAGGGGAGAGTGGAAACACCATATATTTT. Its protein product is CASSTPPTGESGNTIYF. The V and J genes are TRBV19 and TRBJ1-3; 7 positions match TRBD1. Germline CDR1 LNHDA, CDR2 SQIVND (reference sequence). This CDR3 comprises 17 residues. Trimming cost V 4 bases and J 3 bases; bases outside gene matches: 12. Looking up the rest from reference TRBV19 and TRBJ1-3 gives the full variable domain: DGGITQSPKYLFRKEGQNVTLSCEQNLNHDAMYWYRQDPGQGLRLIYYSQIVNDFQKGDIAEGYSVSREKKESFPLTVTSAQKNPTAFYLCASSTPPTGESGNTIYFGEGSWLTVV.

The chain uses TRBV29-1 and TRBJ2-1; 9 bases align to TRBD1. The CDR3 loop spans 14 amino acids. Germline V gene data show CDR1 as SQVTM and CDR2 as ANQGSEA. The V and J ends lost 7 bases and 2 bases, in that order; junction bases with no gene match: 6. The CDR3 protein is CSAETGGAYNEQFF. Here the CDR3 DNA reads TGCAGCGCCGAAACAGGGGGCGCCTACAATGAGCAGTTCTTC.

The rearrangement joins TRBV6-1 to TRBJ2-3; 8 nucleotides line up with TRBD2. CDR1 and CDR2 (germline): MNHNS, SASEGT. V was pared by 2 bases and J by 5 bases, with 9 bases of the junction left unmatched. The CDR3 has 16 amino acids. In nucleotides, the CDR3 is TGTGCCAGCAGTGAAATGGGAGGGGGACTAGGAGATACGCAGTATTTT. Its translation is CASSEMGGGLGDTQYF.

V is TRBV9 and J is TRBJ2-3; D not certain. Germline V gene sequence: CDR1 SGDLS, CDR2 YYNGEE. V was shortened by 3 bases and J by 6 bases, with 23 bases between the two germline ends. The CDR3 sequence is 17 residues long. CDR3 loop: CASSATWAELSGDTQYF. The CDR3 nucleotides are TGTGCCAGCAGCGCAACTTGGGCTGAACTTTCTGGGGATACGCAGTATTTT.

This clone has only a few counts. The genes are TRBV5-4 and TRBJ2-2, with D perhaps TRBD1 (6 bases). Germline-derived CDR1 and CDR2 are SGHNT and YYREEE (reference sequence). The V end lost 2 bases, the J end lost 2 bases, and 13 bases lay between the germline ends. The CDR3 is made up of 16 amino acids. The CDR3 nucleotides are TGTGCCAGCAGCTTTGCCAGGGGCGCTAACACCGGGGAGCTGTTTTTT. This encodes CASSFARGANTGELFF.

V gene TRBV9 combines with J gene TRBJ1-2, with TRBD1 as a possible D gene (6 bases). The ends were cut back, 6 bases at V and 6 bases at J, with 12 bases in the middle. The CDR3 length is 12 residues. Germline V lookup: CDR1 SGDLS, CDR2 YYNGEE. CDR3: CASTRDTDGYTF. In nucleotides, the CDR3 is TGTGCCAGCACCCGGGACACGGATGGCTACACCTTC.

The J gene is TRBJ1-1, the V gene TRBV6-5, with 7 positions matching TRBD1. CDR3 length equals 15 residues. Trimming removed 8 bases from V and 0 bases from J; junction bases left unmatched: 9. In germline, CDR1 is MNHEY, CDR2 SVGAGI. The CDR3 loop is CASQGRQGMNTEAFF. CDR3 bases: TGTGCCAGCCAAGGCCGACAGGGAATGAACACTGAAGCTTTCTTT.

This chain connects TRBV19 to TRBJ1-5, with 9 bases fitting TRBD1. The CDR3 covers 19 residues. CDR1 LNHDA and CDR2 SQIVND come from the germline V gene (reference sequence). The V and J ends lost 7 bases and 3 bases, in that order; junction bases with no gene match: 19. The DNA for the CDR3 is TGTGCCAGTAATCTACACAGGGGGCGCCGTGTAGGAAACAATCAGCCCCAGCATTTT. Amino acids: CASNLHRGRRVGNNQPQHF. The full variable domain, rest sourced from reference TRBV19 and TRBJ1-5, is DGGITQSPKYLFRKEGQNVTLSCEQNLNHDAMYWYRQDPGQGLRLIYYSQIVNDFQKGDIAEGYSVSREKKESFPLTVTSAQKNPTAFYLCASNLHRGRRVGNNQPQHFGDGTRLSIL.

The chain is built from TRBV7-9 and TRBJ2-1; 11 nucleotides line up with TRBD2. Germline CDR1 SEHNR, CDR2 FQNEAQ (reference sequence). V shed 4 bases and J 3 bases; nucleotides not matched to a gene: 5. The CDR3 is made up of 16 amino acids. The CDR3 nucleotides are TGTGCCAGCAGCTCCTTAGCGGGGGGGTACTACAATGAGCAGTTCTTC. Its translation: CASSSLAGGYYNEQFF.

The chain carries TRBV9 and TRBJ2-7; no definite D call. The CDR3 totals 15 residues. V dropped 2 bases and J dropped 2 bases, with 14 bases sitting between them. Germline V gene data show CDR1 as SGDLS and CDR2 as YYNGEE. The chain's CDR3 is CASSVSEKLTYEQYF. CDR3 DNA: TGTGCCAGCAGCGTGAGCGAGAAGCTAACCTACGAGCAGTACTTC.

The V gene is TRBV2, the J gene TRBJ2-5; no firm D call. V was cut by 4 bases and J by 0 bases, with 9 bases left in between. The CDR3 spans 14 residues. Germline V gene lookup returns CDR1 SNHLY and CDR2 FYNNEI. CDR3 nucleotide sequence: TGTGCCAGCAGTGGCGGCACCAACCAAGAGACCCAGTACTTC. This encodes CASSGGTNQETQYF.

V and J are TRBV30 and TRBJ1-1, with D maybe TRBD1 (5 bases). V dropped 1 base and J dropped 2 bases, with 11 bases sitting between them. The CDR3 runs 14 residues. The germline V gene has CDR1 GTSNPN and CDR2 SVGIG (reference sequence). The CDR3 loop reads CAWSEGTENTEAFF. The CDR3 DNA reads TGTGCCTGGAGTGAGGGGACTGAAAACACTGAAGCTTTCTTT.

This chain uses TRBV6-5 with TRBJ2-3, with TRBD2 matching over 7 bases. The J segment lost 2 bases and the V segment lost 3 bases, leaving 2 bases of the junction unmatched. Germline CDR1 is MNHEY and CDR2 is SVGAGI. This CDR3 contains 14 residues. CDR3 bases: TGTGCCAGCAGTTATCTAGCGGACACAGATACGCAGTATTTT. It yields the protein CASSYLADTDTQYF.

The rearrangement links TRBV12-3 or TRBV12-4 to TRBJ1-6; tentatively, D is TRBD1 (6 bases). The CDR3 runs to 13 residues. V was pared by 6 bases and J by 7 bases, with 10 bases between. Written as DNA, the CDR3 is TGTGCCAGCAGCCGGGACAAGAATTCACCCCTCCACTTT. As protein: CASSRDKNSPLHF.

Written as DNA, the CDR3 is TGCGCCAGCAGCCAACCATCCGGGACTACCAACACAGATACGCAGTATTTT. This encodes CASSQPSGTTNTDTQYF. This sequence joins TRBV4-1 and TRBJ2-3; TRBD2 matches 7 bases. Germline assignment: CDR1 MGHRA and CDR2 YSYEKL. V was pared by 2 bases and J by 2 bases, with 10 bases of the junction left unmatched. This CDR3 contains 17 residues.

V and J are TRBV10-3 and TRBJ2-1; D is undetermined. Trimming removed 6 bases from V and 13 bases from J, with 19 bases in between. Germline lookup yields CDR1 ENHRY and CDR2 SYGVKD. This CDR3 spans 13 amino acids. CDR3 amino acids: CAIRTPSSTIQFF. The CDR3 DNA follows: TGTGCCATCAGGACCCCCTCTAGTACGATACAGTTCTTC.

The chain carries TRBV2 and TRBJ1-6; 8 bases match TRBD1. V gave up 6 bases and J gave up 7 bases; unmatched junction bases: 8. The CDR3 has 15 residues. CDR1 is SNHLY, CDR2 FYNNEI, per germline. This CDR3 is CASRETGVGNSPLHF. The CDR3 DNA reads TGTGCCAGCAGAGAGACAGGGGTGGGGAATTCACCCCTCCACTTT.

This clone was detected once. The chain couples TRBV3-1 (or the pseudogene TRBV3-2) to TRBJ2-3; the D gene is possibly TRBD2 (6 bases). CDR3 length: 18 amino acids. V was shortened by 3 bases and J by 5 bases, with 24 bases between the two germline ends. The germline V gene encodes CDR1 LGHDT and CDR2 YNNKEL (reference sequence). Here the CDR3 reads CASSHPPGLHPSGDTQYF. The DNA for the CDR3 is TGTGCCAGCAGCCACCCCCCGGGACTCCACCCTTCCGGAGATACGCAGTATTTT.

This clone was seen a few times. The CDR3 here is CASSLGPGTSNTEAFF. The CDR3 nucleotides read TGCGCCAGCAGCTTGGGCCCCGGGACATCGAACACTGAAGCTTTCTTT. The J gene is TRBJ1-1, the V gene TRBV5-1; a weak D match, TRBD1 (6 bases). The CDR3 covers 16 residues. Germline assignment: CDR1 SGHRS and CDR2 YFSETQ. Trimming left V 0 bases short and J 1 base short, with 13 bases between.

V gene TRBV6-5 combines with J gene TRBJ2-3, with unresolved D. From germline, CDR1 is MNHEY and CDR2 SVGAGI. This CDR3 is 15 amino acids long. Between the trimmed V and J ends, which lost 10 bases and 0 bases, there was a span of 17 bases. In DNA, the CDR3 is TGTGCCAATACCGCCGGTCCCTCCAGCACAGATACGCAGTATTTT. Translating it yields CANTAGPSSTDTQYF.

The V call is TRBV27, the J call TRBJ2-7; D may be TRBD2 (6 bases). The V gene lost 2 bases and the J gene lost 2 bases, with 10 bases spanning the gap. Germline assignment: CDR1 MNHEY and CDR2 SMNVEV (reference sequence). The CDR3 totals 14 residues. The DNA for the CDR3 is TGTGCCAGCAGTTTACGGGACTCTACCTACGAGCAGTACTTC. This codes for CASSLRDSTYEQYF.

This chain uses TRBV15 with TRBJ1-2; unclear D gene. Germline CDR1 and CDR2: LNHNV and YYDKDF (reference sequence). V was shortened by 0 bases and J by 8 bases, with 10 bases between the two germline ends. CDR3 length equals 13 residues. In DNA form, the CDR3 reads TGTGCCACCAGCAGAGAAGTTGAGGGAGGCTACACCTTC. Residues: CATSREVEGGYTF.